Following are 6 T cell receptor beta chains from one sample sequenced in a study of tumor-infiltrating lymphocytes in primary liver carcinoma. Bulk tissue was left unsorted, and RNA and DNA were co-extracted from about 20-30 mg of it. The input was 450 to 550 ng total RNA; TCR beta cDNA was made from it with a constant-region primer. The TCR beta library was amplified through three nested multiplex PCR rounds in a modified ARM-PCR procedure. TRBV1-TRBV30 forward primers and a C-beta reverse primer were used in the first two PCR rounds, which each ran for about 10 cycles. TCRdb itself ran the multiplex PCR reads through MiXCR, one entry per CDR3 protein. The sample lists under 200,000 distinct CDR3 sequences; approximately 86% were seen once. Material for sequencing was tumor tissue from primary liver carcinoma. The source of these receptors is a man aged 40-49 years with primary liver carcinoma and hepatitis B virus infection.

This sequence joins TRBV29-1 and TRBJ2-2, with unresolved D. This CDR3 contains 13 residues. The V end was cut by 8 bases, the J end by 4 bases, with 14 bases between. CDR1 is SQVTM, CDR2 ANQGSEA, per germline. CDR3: CSIVGSGTGELFF. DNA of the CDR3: TGCAGCATTGTCGGTTCGGGCACCGGGGAGCTGTTTTTT.

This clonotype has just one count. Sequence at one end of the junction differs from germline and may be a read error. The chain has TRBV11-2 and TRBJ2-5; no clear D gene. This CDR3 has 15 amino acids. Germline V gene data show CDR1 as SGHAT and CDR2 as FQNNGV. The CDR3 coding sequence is TGTACCAGCAGGCCCGTCGGGCTAGTCCCAGAGATCCAGTACTTC. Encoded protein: CTSRPVGLVPEIQYF. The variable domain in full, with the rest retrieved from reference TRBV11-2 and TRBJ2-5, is EAGVAQSPRYKIIEKRQSVAFWCNPISGHATLYWYQQILGQGPKLLIQFQNNGVVDDSQLPKDRFSAERLKGVDSTLKIQPAKLEDSAVYLCTSRPVGLVPEIQYFGPGTRLLVL.

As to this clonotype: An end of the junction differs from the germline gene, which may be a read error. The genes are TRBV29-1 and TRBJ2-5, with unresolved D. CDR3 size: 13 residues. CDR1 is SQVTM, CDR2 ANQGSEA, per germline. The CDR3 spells CSVDDAGGETQNF. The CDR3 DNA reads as TGCAGCGTTGATGATGCAGGCGGAGAGACCCAGAACTTC.

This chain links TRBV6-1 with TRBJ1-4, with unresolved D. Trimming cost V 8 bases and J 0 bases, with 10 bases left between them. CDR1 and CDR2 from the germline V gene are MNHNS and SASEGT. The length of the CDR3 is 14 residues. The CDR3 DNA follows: TGTGCCAGCCCAATCGGTACAACTAATGAAAAACTGTTTTTT. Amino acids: CASPIGTTNEKLFF.

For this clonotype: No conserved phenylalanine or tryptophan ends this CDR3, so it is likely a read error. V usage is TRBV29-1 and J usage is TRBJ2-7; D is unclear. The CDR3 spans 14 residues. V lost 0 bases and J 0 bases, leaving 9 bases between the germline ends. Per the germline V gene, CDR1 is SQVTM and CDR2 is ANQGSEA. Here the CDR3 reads CSVEDSFASYEQYL. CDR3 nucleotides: TGCAGCGTTGAAGACTCCTTCGCCTCCTACGAGCAGTACCTC.

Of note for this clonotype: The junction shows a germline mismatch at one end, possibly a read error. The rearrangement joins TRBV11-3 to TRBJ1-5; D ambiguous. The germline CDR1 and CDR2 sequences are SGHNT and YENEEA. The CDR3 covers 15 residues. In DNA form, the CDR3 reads TGTGCCAGCAGCTTAGATCTGAGGATGGCTCAGTCCCAGCATTTT. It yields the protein CASSLDLRMAQSQHF.